These 7 T cell receptor beta chains came from one sample sequenced in a study of CD8+ T cells in alopecia areata. Treatment of the sample: oral pan-JAK inhibitor, 5-10 mg twice daily. It was cDNA, reverse transcribed from extracted RNA, that served as the sequencing template. Using immunoSEQ multiplex PCR, the repertoire was profiled, and TCRdb retains in-frame clones only, with some absent. Counted here are fewer than 150,000 clones, roughly 60% occurring once; the ten biggest clones make up 25% to 35%. The sample in question was CD8+ T cells sorted from blood, obtained at week 4, from a patient treated with tofacitinib. The receptors here all came from a human donor with alopecia areata.

The table lists this clone with a few counts. The same CDR3 also results from other DNA sequences found in this sample. V usage is TRBV29-1 and J usage is TRBJ2-5; unclear D gene. The CDR3 has 12 amino acids. Germline CDR1 SQVTM, CDR2 ANQGSEA. V was trimmed by 3 bases and J by 0 bases, leaving 5 bases between them. The CDR3 spells CSVEGNQETQYF. DNA for the CDR3: TGCAGCGTTGAGGGCAACCAAGAGACCCAGTACTTC.

The chain is built from TRBV7-9 and TRBJ2-6; tentative D call: TRBD1 (5 bases). The CDR3 has 16 amino acids. CDR1 and CDR2 (germline): SEHNR, FQNEAQ (reference sequence). Trimming shortened V by 4 bases and J by 0 bases, and 10 bases separated the two germline ends. For the CDR3, the DNA is TGTGCCAGCAGCTCGTGGGGCAGCTCTGGGGCCAACGTCCTGACTTTC. Translated: CASSSWGSSGANVLTF.

This clone was detected once. The chain employs TRBV30 and TRBJ1-6; D gene ambiguous. The CDR3 runs to 15 residues. The V gene's germline CDR1 is GTSNPN and CDR2 SVGIG (reference sequence). The V gene lost 5 bases and the J gene lost 7 bases, with 18 bases spanning the gap. This chain's CDR3 is CAWLRESPWNSPLHF. Written as DNA, the CDR3 is TGTGCCTGGCTCCGGGAAAGCCCGTGGAATTCACCCCTCCACTTT.

The chain has TRBV30 and TRBJ2-7; 10 bases line up with TRBD2. The germline V gene has CDR1 GTSNPN and CDR2 SVGIG (reference sequence). Losses at the gene ends were 5 bases for V and 5 bases for J; bases not matched to a gene: 6. The CDR3 extends over 13 amino acids. This chain's CDR3 is CAWASGGGDEQYF. CDR3 nucleotides: TGTGCCTGGGCTAGCGGGGGTGGCGACGAGCAGTACTTC.

The chain employs TRBV29-1 and TRBJ2-7, with D maybe TRBD1 (6 bases). CDR3 length equals 14 residues. Germline values: CDR1 SQVTM, CDR2 ANQGSEA. Trimming took 0 bases from V and 2 from J, leaving 11 bases between them. The CDR3 sequence is CSVEDARTAYEQYF. The CDR3 DNA sequence: TGCAGCGTTGAAGATGCCCGGACAGCCTACGAGCAGTACTTC.

The genes are TRBV27 and TRBJ1-4; D is undetermined. Per germline, CDR1 MNHEY and CDR2 SMNVEV (reference sequence). The CDR3 loop spans 13 amino acids. V lost 5 bases to trimming and J lost 10 bases, with 14 bases between them. The CDR3 sequence: CASSLTLAGKLFF. The CDR3 DNA follows: TGTGCCAGCAGTCTTACCCTCGCAGGAAAACTGTTTTTT.

J is TRBJ1-5 and V is TRBV11-2, with D unresolved. Germline CDR1 reads SGHAT; CDR2 reads FQNNGV. CDR3 size: 15 residues. V was pared by 1 base and J by 5 bases, with 12 bases between. CDR3 bases: TGTGCCAGCAGCTTAGTCGGTAGGGCTGATCAGCCCCAGCATTTT. This sequence encodes CASSLVGRADQPQHF.